This T cell receptor beta chain was retrieved from a study of vaccination effects on CD4 cells after COVID-19. This clone was detected only a few times. Its antigen is unidentified. TCRdb's table, derived via immunoSEQ multiplex PCR, lists solely in-frame clones and lacks some. The sample contains some 59,000 clones, 80% of which appear only once. Sequencing followed a ViraFEST assay step that expanded antigen-specific CD4+ T cells with viral peptide pools. Culturing for 10 to 11 days preceded CD4+ T cell isolation. The sequencing used CD4+ T cells from PBMCs cultured with HCoV-229E spike peptides, collected before COVID-19 vaccination. The TCR sequence derives from a human donor who received a COVID-19 vaccine.

CDR3 region: CASSYSVQRREKLFF. The CDR3 nucleotides read TGTGCCAGCAGTTACTCTGTTCAACGAAGGGAAAAACTGTTTTTT. This chain connects TRBV6-5 to TRBJ1-4; D gene ambiguous. CDR3 size: 15 residues. V was clipped by 0 bases and J by 8 bases, with 13 bases between them. Per the germline V gene, CDR1 is MNHEY and CDR2 is SVGAGI.